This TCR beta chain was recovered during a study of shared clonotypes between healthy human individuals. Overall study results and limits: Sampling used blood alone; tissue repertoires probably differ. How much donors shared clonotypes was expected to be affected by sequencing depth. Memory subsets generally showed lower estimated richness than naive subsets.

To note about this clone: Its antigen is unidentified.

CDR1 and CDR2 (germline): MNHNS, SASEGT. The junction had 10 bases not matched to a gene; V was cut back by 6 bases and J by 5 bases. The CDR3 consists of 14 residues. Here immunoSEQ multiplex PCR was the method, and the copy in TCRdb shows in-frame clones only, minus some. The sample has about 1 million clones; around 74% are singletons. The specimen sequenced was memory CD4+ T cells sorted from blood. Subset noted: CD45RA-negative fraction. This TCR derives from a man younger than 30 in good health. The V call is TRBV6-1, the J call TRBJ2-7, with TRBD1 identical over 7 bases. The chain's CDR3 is CASRTTGRGNEQYF. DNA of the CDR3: TGTGCCAGCAGGACGACAGGGAGAGGTAACGAGCAGTACTTC.